This T cell receptor (beta chain) was recorded in a study of blood T cell repertoires in COVID-19. Overall study context: Samples taken during acute and convalescent COVID-19 were collected in the United States, Italy and Spain. From T cells, B-cell-depleted T cells, or PBMCs came the material, which was cDNA or gDNA.

Per the study methods: Estimates of nucleated cell counts were drawn from the amplification of reference gene primers. TCRdb keeps only in-frame clones here, not all; method: immunoSEQ multiplex PCR. That table is the source of V, J and clone size, and D and trimming were worked out from the DNA. The data contain 70,000 or so clones, about 89% of them singletons. The germline V gene has CDR1 MNHNS and CDR2 SASEGT. J was trimmed by 4 bases and V by 1 base; bases with no gene match: 4. The CDR3 is made up of 16 amino acids. Sequencing input: peripheral blood. The TCR sequence derives from a man in his 60s with acute or convalescent COVID-19. This chain links TRBV6-1 with TRBJ2-1; 10 positions agree with TRBD2. Written as DNA, the CDR3 is TGTGCCAGCAGTGAAGATAGCGGGAGGCCTTACAATGAGCAGTTCTTC. Protein product: CASSEDSGRPYNEQFF.